This section outlines one T cell receptor (beta chain) sequence together with its context. This sample is drawn from a study of blood T cell repertoires in COVID-19. With 1 base clipped from V and 3 bases from J, the junction kept 8 bases outside the gene matches. This CDR3 comprises 17 residues. In germline, CDR1 is LGHNA, CDR2 YNFKEQ. This table comes from immunoSEQ multiplex PCR, and its TCRdb copy is limited to in-frame clones, with some not included. The data show around 370,000 clones, with about 88% seen just once and approximately 7.4% held by the top ten. Sequenced sample: peripheral blood. This receptor was taken from a woman aged 65 to 85 with COVID-19, enrolled during active disease. This chain connects TRBV4-2 to TRBJ2-7; TRBD2 matches at 11 bases. CDR3 DNA sequence: TGTGCCAGCAGCCAAGCCCTAGCGGGGGGCCTTCGCTACGAGCAGTACTTC. It codes for CASSQALAGGLRYEQYF.